This is a list of T cell receptor beta chains from one sample in a study of blood T cell repertoires in COVID-19. Assay used: immunoSEQ multiplex PCR; TCRdb lists only in-frame clones, some missing. Counted here are 250,000 to 300,000 clones, under 90% occurring once; the ten biggest clones make up roughly 15%. Specimen: PBMCs or T cells enriched from blood (not recorded which). The receptors here all came from a man between 18 and 35 years old who had recovered from COVID-19. CDR3s include the opening cysteine and the closing phenylalanine or tryptophan. The D gene is left open where the match is weak. Clone size is shown for a subset of rows, as once, few, many or a class of expanded clone.

J gene	clone size	D gene	V gene	CDR3 protein	CDR3 DNA
TRBJ2-1	-	TRBD2	TRBV6-5	CASSYSGVAGEQFF	TGTGCCAGCAGTTACTCGGGAGTAGCGGGGGAGCAGTTCTTC
TRBJ1-2	-	-	TRBV18	CASSRDTFGYTF	TGTGCCAGCTCCCGGGACACTTTTGGCTACACCTTC
TRBJ2-3	-	TRBD2	TRBV27	CASSISLGTSANTQYF	TGTGCCAGCAGTATCTCCCTCGGGACTAGCGCCAATACGCAGTATTTT
TRBJ1-6	-	TRBD1	TRBV30	CAWGQGNSPLHF	TGTGCCTGGGGACAGGGTAATTCACCCCTCCACTTT
TRBJ2-5	-	TRBD1	TRBV5-1	CASSLVRTGPRFSQETQYF	TGCGCCAGCAGCTTGGTTCGGACAGGCCCGCGCTTCAGTCAAGAGACCCAGTACTTC
TRBJ1-1	-	-	TRBV27	CASTPAGGIPEAFF	TGTGCCAGCACCCCGGCGGGGGGCATCCCTGAAGCTTTCTTT
TRBJ2-1	-	-	TRBV11-2	CASEGLADNEQFF	TGTGCCAGCGAAGGTTTAGCGGACAATGAGCAGTTCTTC
TRBJ2-7	-	TRBD2	TRBV10-3	CAIKERETTYEQYF	TGTGCCATCAAGGAGCGGGAGACCACCTACGAGCAGTACTTC
TRBJ2-1	-	-	TRBV3-1/TRBV3-2	CASSQDGATYNEQFF	TGTGCCAGCAGCCAAGATGGGGCCACTTACAATGAGCAGTTCTTC
TRBJ2-5	-	TRBD2	TRBV5-4	CASSYTSGQETQYF	TGTGCCAGCAGCTACACTAGCGGGCAAGAGACCCAGTACTTC
TRBJ2-7	-	-	TRBV4-1	CASSRLSSYEQYF	TGCGCCAGCAGCCGCCTTAGCTCCTACGAGCAGTACTTC
TRBJ2-1	-	-	TRBV5-4	CASSLPGVNNEQFF	TGTGCCAGCAGCTTGCCAGGGGTGAACAATGAGCAGTTCTTC
TRBJ1-5	-	TRBD1	TRBV6-5	CASSYSRTGDQPQHF	TGTGCCAGCAGTTACTCCAGGACAGGGGATCAGCCCCAGCATTTT
TRBJ1-5	-	TRBD1	TRBV2	CASSGLPLGQGPQPQHF	TGTGCCAGCAGTGGCCTCCCTCTAGGACAGGGACCGCAGCCCCAGCATTTT
TRBJ1-6	-	TRBD1	TRBV30	CAWSVVLTGGVYNSPLHF	TGTGCCTGGAGTGTGGTCCTCACAGGGGGTGTCTATAATTCACCCCTCCACTTT
TRBJ2-2	-	-	TRBV7-9	CASSLAGGGELFF	TGTGCCAGCAGCTTAGCCGGAGGAGGGGAGCTGTTTTTT
TRBJ1-5	-	TRBD1	TRBV10-3	CAISNPTTGGNQPQHF	TGTGCCATCAGCAACCCAACGACAGGGGGCAATCAGCCCCAGCATTTT
TRBJ1-4	-	-	TRBV7-9	CASSLDGGEKLFF	TGTGCCAGCAGCCTCGACGGGGGGGAAAAACTGTTTTTT
TRBJ2-7	-	-	TRBV5-4	CASSLETGLDEQYF	TGTGCCAGCAGCTTGGAAACAGGGCTTGACGAGCAGTACTTC
TRBJ2-5	few	TRBD1	TRBV2	CASSQDRAETQYF	TGTGCCAGCAGTCAGGACAGGGCAGAGACCCAGTACTTC
TRBJ2-1	-	-	TRBV5-1	CASSSGQSSYNEQFF	TGCGCCAGCAGTTCCGGACAGAGCTCCTACAATGAGCAGTTCTTC